Shown below are 27 T cell receptor beta chains from a single sample sequenced in a study of blood T cells in healthy people across ages. Together with a sample-barcoded 5' primer, a J-beta primer mix was included in a second PCR lasting about 6 to 11 cycles. TCRdb processed the 5' RACE reads anew with MiXCR; each CDR3 protein has one entry. The sample includes under 800,000 distinct CDR3 sequences, roughly 43% of them seen just once. Sequencing was carried out using blood. The receptors here all came from a woman aged 55-75 years in good health.

To note about this clonotype: The junction departs from the called germline gene at one end, perhaps through a read error. The rearrangement links TRBV20-1 to TRBJ2-1; TRBD2 matches at 7 bases. Germline V gene sequence: CDR1 DFQATT, CDR2 SNEGSKA (reference sequence). This CDR3 comprises 15 residues. The CDR3 region is CRARDGGSSYNEQFF. The CDR3 nucleotides read TGCAGGGCTAGAGATGGCGGGAGCTCCTACAATGAGCAGTTCTTC.

This chain connects TRBV12-3 or TRBV12-4 to TRBJ1-2, with 11 bases aligning to TRBD1. Trimming removed 4 bases from V and 6 bases from J; junction bases left unmatched: 10. The CDR3 loop spans 16 amino acids. The CDR3 bases are TGTGCCAGCAGTTCAACCCCGGGACAGGGGGGTGATGGCTACACCTTC. It encodes CASSSTPGQGGDGYTF.

The chain carries TRBV15 and TRBJ1-4, with D perhaps matching TRBD1 (5 bases). CDR1 is LNHNV, CDR2 YYDKDF, per germline (reference sequence). CDR3 length equals 15 residues. V lost 7 bases to trimming and J lost 7 bases, with 19 bases between them. The CDR3 nucleotides read TGTGCCACCACCCCCACTGAGGGACTTAGTGAAAAACTGTTTTTT. This codes for CATTPTEGLSEKLFF.

The V gene is TRBV3-1, the J gene TRBJ2-1, with a tentative D call TRBD2 (6 bases). The J call is doubtful: the DNA matches TRBJ2-7 better. Germline lookup yields CDR1 LGHDT and CDR2 YNNKEL (reference sequence). This CDR3 is built from 17 residues. CDR3 sequence (DNA): TGTGCCAGCAGCCAAACGACTAGGGGCCTCTCCTACAATGAGCAGTACTTC. Its protein is CASSQTTRGLSYNEQYF.

This clonotype came up many times. The rearrangement joins TRBV29-1 to TRBJ2-7, with 7 bases fitting TRBD2. J gave up 2 bases and V 3 bases, and 10 bases lay outside the gene matches. This CDR3 is built from 15 residues. Germline CDR1 is SQVTM and CDR2 is ANQGSEA. The CDR3: CSVDGVGGTTYEQYF. As DNA, the CDR3 is TGCAGCGTTGACGGTGTGGGCGGGACTACCTACGAGCAGTACTTC.

Comments on this clonotype: One end of the junction fails to match germline, which may point to a read error. The chain employs TRBV12-3 or TRBV12-4 and TRBJ2-2; no definite D call. The CDR3 has 14 residues. This CDR3 reads CASSFLGNTRELFF. The CDR3 DNA is TGTGCCAGCAGTTTCCTTGGGAACACCAGGGAGCTGTTTTTT.

The sample holds a few counts of this clonotype. The chain is built from TRBV7-9 and TRBJ2-7; tentative D call: TRBD1 (5 bases). Germline lookup yields CDR1 SEHNR and CDR2 FQNEAQ (reference sequence). The germline V and J ends were trimmed by 7 bases and 0 bases, with 13 bases remaining between them. The CDR3 is made up of 14 amino acids. Here the CDR3 reads CASIHGDSSYEQYF. The CDR3 coding sequence is TGTGCCAGCATCCACGGAGACAGCTCCTACGAGCAGTACTTC.

The chain combines TRBV24-1 with TRBJ2-1, with D perhaps given as TRBD1 or TRBD2 (5 bases each). Per germline, CDR1 KGHDR and CDR2 SFDVKD. V gave up 4 bases and J gave up 7 bases, with 16 bases separating them. This CDR3 region has 15 residues. CDR3 protein: CATSEPWGFQNEQFF. CDR3 coding DNA: TGTGCCACCAGTGAGCCTTGGGGGTTTCAGAATGAGCAGTTCTTC.

The table lists this clonotype with many counts. The V and J genes are TRBV10-3 and TRBJ2-3; TRBD1 is a possible D gene (5 bases). V gave up 0 bases and J gave up 5 bases, with 18 bases separating them. Germline values: CDR1 ENHRY, CDR2 SYGVKD. The CDR3 has 17 amino acids. The CDR3 is CAISESPGGHLGDTQYF. The CDR3 DNA sequence: TGTGCCATCAGTGAGTCGCCCGGTGGACACCTCGGAGATACGCAGTATTTT.

The chain links TRBV4-2 to TRBJ2-7; weak D call: TRBD2 (6 bases). The J call may be wrong; the DNA end is better matched by TRBJ2-5. The CDR3 sequence is 15 residues long. The germline CDR1 and CDR2 sequences are LGHNA and YNFKEQ. The DNA of the CDR3 is TGTGCCAGCAGCCTAGGCGCGGAGGGCATCGAGACCCAGTACTTC. Its translation is CASSLGAEGIETQYF.

This chain uses TRBV7-2 with TRBJ1-2, with TRBD1 as a possible D gene (6 bases). Trimming removed 3 bases at V and 8 bases at J, with 13 bases between. CDR3 length: 13 amino acids. Germline V gives CDR1 SGHTA, CDR2 FQGNSA. CDR3 loop: CASSFSGEGGYTF. As DNA, the CDR3 is TGTGCCAGCAGCTTTTCAGGGGAGGGGGGCTACACCTTC.

The rearrangement links TRBV6-5 to TRBJ2-6, with 7 nucleotides matching TRBD1. Looked up from germline, CDR1 is MNHEY and CDR2 is SVGAGI. J was trimmed by 10 bases and V by 5 bases; bases with no gene match: 2. The CDR3 consists of 12 residues. The CDR3 DNA reads TGTGCCAGCAGTCGGGGACAGAACGTCCTGACTTTC. As protein: CASSRGQNVLTF.

This rearrangement joins TRBV9 to TRBJ2-3; D not resolved. CDR3 length: 13 amino acids. Looked up from germline, CDR1 is SGDLS and CDR2 is YYNGEE. V lost 4 bases and J lost 3, with 9 bases in between. CDR3 protein: CASSSTITDTQYF. As DNA, the CDR3 is TGTGCCAGCAGCAGTACAATTACAGATACGCAGTATTTT.

This chain links TRBV27 with TRBJ2-5; D is unclear. This CDR3 is 13 amino acids long. V gave up 5 bases and J gave up 0 bases, with 7 bases separating them. Germline V CDR1 and CDR2: MNHEY, SMNVEV (reference sequence). The CDR3, as DNA: TGTGCCAGCAGTACGACGTACCAAGAGACCCAGTACTTC. Its translation: CASSTTYQETQYF.

The chain has TRBV21-1 and TRBJ2-4. TRBJ2-7 matches the DNA end more closely, so the J call is doubtful. TRBV21-1 constitutes a pseudogene. The CDR3 length is 15 residues. The CDR3 protein is CASSKGALLPYEQYF. The CDR3, as DNA: TGTGCCAGCAGCAAAGGGGCACTACTTCCCTACGAGCAGTACTTC.

This clonotype was seen more than once but under ten times. V is TRBV20-1 and J is TRBJ2-7, with D uncertain. With 6 bases removed from V and 2 bases from J, the gap between germline ends came to 5 bases. The length of the CDR3 is 10 residues. CDR1 DFQATT and CDR2 SNEGSKA come from the germline V gene (reference sequence). CDR3 protein: CSAIAYEQYF. CDR3 in DNA: TGCAGTGCGATAGCCTACGAGCAGTACTTC.

This clonotype was found a few times. This rearrangement joins TRBV18 to TRBJ2-7; tentatively, D is TRBD1 (5 bases). Germline V gene lookup returns CDR1 KGHSH and CDR2 LQKENI. This CDR3 comprises 14 residues. With 3 bases removed from V and 2 bases from J, the gap between germline ends came to 11 bases. For the CDR3, the DNA is TGTGCCAGCTCACCGGAGACAGTTGCCTACGAGCAGTACTTC. Its protein product is CASSPETVAYEQYF.

The chain employs TRBV20-1 and TRBJ2-5, with 10 bases aligning to TRBD1. Per germline, CDR1 DFQATT and CDR2 SNEGSKA (reference sequence). The CDR3 has 12 amino acids. The V segment lost 8 bases and the J segment 5 bases; nucleotides outside the gene matches: 5. The chain's CDR3 is CSYDRGLETQYF. In DNA, the CDR3 is TGCAGTTACGACAGGGGGCTCGAGACCCAGTACTTC.

As regards this clonotype: A much bigger clone sits one base away, suggesting this may be a read error. The chain uses TRBV12-3 or TRBV12-4 and TRBJ2-5; D ambiguous. This CDR3 contains 14 residues. CDR3 amino acids: CAGSLWKAQETQYF. DNA of the CDR3: TGTGCCGGCAGTCTTTGGAAAGCTCAAGAGACCCAGTACTTC.

The chain couples TRBV20-1 to TRBJ2-7, with unresolved D. The CDR3 runs 14 residues. Trimming left V 6 bases short and J 3 bases short, with 18 bases between. Germline V gene data show CDR1 as DFQATT and CDR2 as SNEGSKA (reference sequence). CDR3 coding DNA: TGCAGTGCCACCGGACCCACCGTCGACTACGAGCAGTACTTC. Its translation: CSATGPTVDYEQYF.

A few counts support this clonotype. The V and J genes are TRBV6-2 or TRBV6-3 and TRBJ2-3; 8 bases agree with TRBD1. Germline loops: CDR1 MNHEY, CDR2 SVGEGT. This CDR3 has 13 residues. J was trimmed by 11 bases and V by 6 bases; bases with no gene match: 10. CDR3 nucleotide sequence: TGTGCCAGCAGCTCTCCCCCCGGACAGGGGCAGTATTTT. This gives the protein CASSSPPGQGQYF.

The genes are TRBV5-1 and TRBJ2-5; 7 positions match TRBD1. This CDR3 contains 16 residues. Germline CDR1 SGHRS, CDR2 YFSETQ. The V and J ends lost 0 bases and 2 bases, in that order; junction bases with no gene match: 7. The CDR3 sequence is CASSLERGQTQETQYF. CDR3 nucleotides: TGCGCCAGCAGCTTGGAGAGGGGACAGACTCAAGAGACCCAGTACTTC.

The V call is TRBV3-1, the J call TRBJ2-3, with TRBD2 identical over 9 bases. The CDR3 length is 16 residues. Trimming at V came to 4 bases and at J to 4 bases, leaving 9 bases not matched to a gene. Germline CDR1 is LGHDT and CDR2 is YNNKEL (reference sequence). The CDR3 DNA follows: TGTGCCAGCAGCCCTGCCGGGACTAGCACCCCAGATACGCAGTATTTT. Protein: CASSPAGTSTPDTQYF.

This clonotype was counted at least ten times. The chain has TRBV3-1 and TRBJ2-1; D gene uncertain. Trimming removed 0 bases from V and 12 bases from J, with 6 bases in between. The germline gives CDR1 LGHDT, CDR2 YNNKEL (reference sequence). The CDR3 totals 11 residues. This chain's CDR3 is CASSQESLQFF. In DNA form, the CDR3 reads TGTGCCAGCAGCCAAGAATCTCTGCAGTTCTTC.

The chain couples TRBV12-3 or TRBV12-4 to TRBJ2-5; 9 bases match TRBD1. The CDR3 sequence is 16 residues long. With V trimmed by 6 bases and J by 11 bases, 19 bases remained unmatched. The CDR3 spells CASRPPGQGIGNEQYF. The CDR3 DNA reads TGTGCCAGCAGGCCACCGGGACAGGGTATTGGAAATGAGCAGTACTTC.

The J gene is TRBJ2-7, the V gene TRBV15, with D possibly being TRBD1 or TRBD2 (5 bases each). V was cut by 5 bases and J by 2 bases, with 13 bases left in between. CDR3 length equals 14 residues. Germline V gene data show CDR1 as LNHNV and CDR2 as YYDKDF (reference sequence). The CDR3 DNA is TGTGCCACCAGCGGGGCCCGAGGGGCCTACGAGCAGTACTTC. It yields the protein CATSGARGAYEQYF.

On this clonotype: Germline is not matched at one junction end, which may reflect a read error. This chain uses TRBV7-8 with TRBJ2-7; 7 bases match TRBD1. Germline assignment: CDR1 SGHVS and CDR2 FQNEAQ. The CDR3 length is 13 residues. The CDR3 here is CACSPPDRVEQYF. In nucleotides, the CDR3 is TGTGCCTGCAGCCCACCTGACAGGGTCGAGCAGTACTTC.